These 16 T cell receptor beta chains were sequenced from one sample in a study of spatial heterogeneity in lung cancer. Using its own MiXCR run on the 5' RACE reads, TCRdb lists one record per CDR3 protein. The sample consists of some 83,000 distinct CDR3 sequences, under 8.5% of them appearing once. The time point denotes: sample taken at primary tumor resection. This specimen consisted of PBMCs, obtained at surgery. The receptors come from a male donor with early-stage non-small cell lung cancer.

This clonotype was detected many times. The V call is TRBV20-1, the J call TRBJ2-7, with 7 nucleotides matching TRBD2. Germline CDR1 and CDR2: DFQATT and SNEGSKA (reference sequence). CDR3 size: 15 residues. V was clipped by 1 base and J by 3 bases; unmatched bases: 9. DNA for the CDR3: TGCAGTGCTAGAGGACCCGGGACTACCTTCTACGAGCAGTACTTC. Protein: CSARGPGTTFYEQYF.

This clonotype was seen a handful of times. The chain carries TRBV5-1 and TRBJ2-7; D remains unclear. This CDR3 comprises 13 residues. Trimming took off 4 bases at V and 7 bases at J, with 15 bases between the two ends. Germline V lookup: CDR1 SGHRS, CDR2 YFSETQ. In DNA form, the CDR3 reads TGCGCCAGCAGCCAGGACCCTTCCGGGGAGCAGTACTTC. It is translated as CASSQDPSGEQYF.

This chain links TRBV20-1 with TRBJ2-7, with D possibly being TRBD1 (5 bases). Per germline, CDR1 DFQATT and CDR2 SNEGSKA (reference sequence). This CDR3 has 14 residues. The V gene lost 7 bases and the J gene lost 0 bases, with 16 bases spanning the gap. CDR3 coding DNA: TGCAGTGTTAGTCTACAGGAATTCTCCTACGAGCAGTACTTC. Protein sequence: CSVSLQEFSYEQYF.

A few counts support this clonotype. The chain links TRBV20-1 to TRBJ2-5; D unclear. Germline V gene sequence: CDR1 DFQATT, CDR2 SNEGSKA (reference sequence). Trimming pared 6 bases from V and 1 base from J, leaving 12 bases between. The CDR3 covers 13 residues. In DNA form, the CDR3 reads TGCAGTGCCCCGGAACAGTTCCAAGAGACCCAGTACTTC. Residues: CSAPEQFQETQYF.

This clonotype is judged medium-sized. The J gene is TRBJ2-7, the V gene TRBV2; 9 bases line up with TRBD1. The CDR3 has 16 amino acids. The V segment lost 2 bases and the J segment 2 bases; nucleotides outside the gene matches: 7. Germline loops: CDR1 SNHLY, CDR2 FYNNEI. The CDR3 region has the DNA TGTGCCAGCAGTGAATCCCGGACAGGGGTAACCTACGAGCAGTACTTC. Translation: CASSESRTGVTYEQYF. The complete variable domain, with remaining parts taken from reference TRBV2 and TRBJ2-7, reads EPEVTQTPSHQVTQMGQEVILRCVPISNHLYFYWYRQILGQKVEFLVSFYNNEISEKSEIFDDQFSVERPDGSNFTLKIRSTKLEDSAMYFCASSESRTGVTYEQYFGPGTRLTVT.

This clonotype came up many times. The rearrangement links TRBV5-1 to TRBJ2-5; 11 positions agree with TRBD1. In germline, CDR1 is SGHRS, CDR2 YFSETQ. Losses at the gene ends were 2 bases for V and 4 bases for J; bases not matched to a gene: 7. The CDR3 covers 16 residues. The CDR3 nucleotides are TGCGCCAGCAGCTTATCGGACAGGGGGCGCGGAGAGACCCAGTACTTC. Encoded protein: CASSLSDRGRGETQYF.

This clonotype was picked up a small number of times. This chain uses TRBV2 with TRBJ2-3; D remains ambiguous. CDR1 is SNHLY and CDR2 is FYNNEI in the germline V gene. The CDR3 has 13 residues. V shed 8 bases and J shed 2 bases, with 11 bases lying between them. CDR3 amino acids: CASLDPPTDTQYF. The CDR3 bases are TGTGCCAGCCTCGATCCCCCCACAGATACGCAGTATTTT.

There are many counts of this clonotype. The chain couples TRBV9 to TRBJ2-2, with 13 bases matching TRBD2. The CDR3 length is 16 residues. The germline V gene encodes CDR1 SGDLS and CDR2 YYNGEE. V gave up 3 bases and J gave up 5 bases; unmatched junction bases: 4. CDR3 region: CASSAPGLAGTGELFF. CDR3 in DNA: TGTGCCAGCAGCGCACCGGGACTAGCGGGGACCGGGGAGCTGTTTTTT.

This clonotype was seen a single time. This sequence joins TRBV5-5 and TRBJ1-1, with 8 nucleotides matching TRBD1. The CDR3 is made up of 15 amino acids. Per the germline V gene, CDR1 is SGHKS and CDR2 is YYEKEE (reference sequence). With 2 bases clipped from V and 1 base from J, the junction kept 4 bases outside the gene matches. CDR3 sequence reads: CASSFSGGGNTEAFF. DNA of the CDR3: TGTGCCAGCAGCTTTTCAGGGGGCGGGAACACTGAAGCTTTCTTT.

This clonotype was observed many times. Written as DNA, the CDR3 is TGTGCCAGCAGCCAAGAGCCTACTGAAGCTTTCTTT. Its protein product is CASSQEPTEAFF. The rearrangement links TRBV3-1 to TRBJ1-1; D is unresolved. The CDR3 is 12 amino acids. Trimming removed 0 bases from V and 5 bases from J, with 4 bases in between. CDR1 and CDR2 (germline): LGHDT, YNNKEL (reference sequence).

Turning to this clonotype: A much larger clone is a single base away; this may be a read error. The chain combines TRBV13 with TRBJ1-1; a weak D match, TRBD1 (5 bases). Germline lookup yields CDR1 PRHDT and CDR2 FYEKMQ (reference sequence). The V and J ends lost 3 bases and 2 bases respectively, with 13 bases between them. The CDR3 is 15 amino acids. Here the CDR3 reads CASSFFGGDNTEAFF. CDR3 in DNA: TGTGCCAGCAGCTTTTTTGGAGGGGATAACACTGAAGCTTTCTTT.

There are many counts of this clonotype. This rearrangement joins TRBV19 to TRBJ2-5, with a possible D match to TRBD1 (5 bases). Trimming cost V 5 bases and J 2 bases, with 12 bases left between them. Germline V gives CDR1 LNHDA, CDR2 SQIVND (reference sequence). This CDR3 is built from 14 residues. The CDR3 nucleotides are TGTGCCAGTAGTCCCGGACACGTTCAAGAGACCCAGTACTTC. Amino acid sequence: CASSPGHVQETQYF.

The chain employs TRBV24-1 and TRBJ2-2, with unresolved D. The CDR3 has 14 residues. V dropped 2 bases and J dropped 1 base, with 4 bases sitting between them. Germline CDR1 is KGHDR and CDR2 is SFDVKD. The CDR3 nucleotides are TGTGCCACCAGTGATTGGCGGAACACCGGGGAGCTGTTTTTT. Protein product: CATSDWRNTGELFF.

This clonotype was observed at least ten times. The genes are TRBV10-3 and TRBJ2-1; D remains unclear. The V end lost 0 bases, the J end lost 2 bases, and 5 bases lay between the germline ends. The CDR3 is made up of 14 amino acids. The germline V gene has CDR1 ENHRY and CDR2 SYGVKD. The CDR3 spells CAISESTPYNEQFF. CDR3 in DNA: TGTGCCATCAGTGAGTCAACTCCCTACAATGAGCAGTTCTTC.

This sequence joins TRBV6-5 and TRBJ1-4; D unresolved. This CDR3 region has 12 residues. Per germline, CDR1 MNHEY and CDR2 SVGAGI. Trimming stripped 5 bases from V and 4 bases from J, with 5 bases between. CDR3 sequence reads: CASSGVNEKLFF. CDR3 DNA: TGTGCCAGCAGTGGGGTTAATGAAAAACTGTTTTTT.

This clonotype was seen at least ten times. This chain connects TRBV12-3 or TRBV12-4 to TRBJ1-1; a weak D match, TRBD1 (5 bases). V dropped 7 bases and J dropped 3 bases, with 15 bases sitting between them. The CDR3 runs to 14 residues. The DNA for the CDR3 is TGTGCCAGCACCAAAGGGACCCGGGACACTGAAGCTTTCTTT. Its translation is CASTKGTRDTEAFF.